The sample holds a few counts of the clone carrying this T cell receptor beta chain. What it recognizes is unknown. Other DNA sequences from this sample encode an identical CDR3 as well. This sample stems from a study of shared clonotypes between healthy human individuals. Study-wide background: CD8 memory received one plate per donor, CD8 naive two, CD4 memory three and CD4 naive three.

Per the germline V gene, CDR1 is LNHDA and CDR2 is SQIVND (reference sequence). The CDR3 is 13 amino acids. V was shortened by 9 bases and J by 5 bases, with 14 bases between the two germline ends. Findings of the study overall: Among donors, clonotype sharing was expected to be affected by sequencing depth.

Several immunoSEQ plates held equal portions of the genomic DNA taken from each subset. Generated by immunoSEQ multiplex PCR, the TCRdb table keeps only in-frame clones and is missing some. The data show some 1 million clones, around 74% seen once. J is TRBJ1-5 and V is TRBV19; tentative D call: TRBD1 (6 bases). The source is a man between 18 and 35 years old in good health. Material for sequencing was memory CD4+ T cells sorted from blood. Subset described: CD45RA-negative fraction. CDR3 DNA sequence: TGTGCCAGCCGATACAGGGAAGATCAGCCCCAGCATTTT. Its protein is CASRYREDQPQHF.